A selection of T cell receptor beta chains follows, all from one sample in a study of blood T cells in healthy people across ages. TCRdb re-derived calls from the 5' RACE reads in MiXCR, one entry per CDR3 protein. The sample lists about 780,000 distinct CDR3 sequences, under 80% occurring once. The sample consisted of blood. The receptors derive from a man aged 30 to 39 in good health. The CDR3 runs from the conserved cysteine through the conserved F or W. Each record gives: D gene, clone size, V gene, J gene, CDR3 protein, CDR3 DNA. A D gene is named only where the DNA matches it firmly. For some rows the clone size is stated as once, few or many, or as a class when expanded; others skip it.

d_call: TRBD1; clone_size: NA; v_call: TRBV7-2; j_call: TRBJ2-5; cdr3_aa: CASSLAGTAVETQYF; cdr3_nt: TGTGCCAGCAGCTTAGCCGGGACAGCAGTGGAGACCCAGTACTTC
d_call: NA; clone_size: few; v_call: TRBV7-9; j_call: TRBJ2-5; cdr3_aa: CASSFLRRGGETQYF; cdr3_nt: TGTGCCAGCAGCTTCCTACGCAGGGGTGGAGAGACCCAGTACTTC
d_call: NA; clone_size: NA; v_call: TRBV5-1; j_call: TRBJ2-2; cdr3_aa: CASSLSLNTGELFF; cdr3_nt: TGCGCCAGCAGCTTGTCACTGAACACCGGGGAGCTGTTTTTT
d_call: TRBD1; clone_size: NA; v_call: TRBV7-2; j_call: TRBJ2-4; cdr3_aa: CASSQGQGKYIQYF; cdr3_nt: TGTGCCAGCAGCCAGGGACAGGGCAAATACATTCAGTACTTC
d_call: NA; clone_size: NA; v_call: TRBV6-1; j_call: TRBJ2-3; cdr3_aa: CASSEFYHTQYF; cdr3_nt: TGTGCCAGCAGTGAATTTTATCATACGCAGTATTTT
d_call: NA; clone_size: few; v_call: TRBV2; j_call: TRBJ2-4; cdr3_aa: CASSKDGDRGRNIQYF; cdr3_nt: TGTGCCAGCAGCAAAGACGGGGATCGTGGTAGAAACATTCAGTACTTC
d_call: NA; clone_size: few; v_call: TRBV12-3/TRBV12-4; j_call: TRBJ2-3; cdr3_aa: CACSRTDTQYF; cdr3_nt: TGTGCCTGCAGTCGCACAGATACGCAGTATTTT
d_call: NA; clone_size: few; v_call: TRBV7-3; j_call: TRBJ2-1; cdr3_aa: CASSSALAGEQFF; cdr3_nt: TGTGCCAGCAGCTCGGCACTAGCCGGTGAGCAGTTCTTC
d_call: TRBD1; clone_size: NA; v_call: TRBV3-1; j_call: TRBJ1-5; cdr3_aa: CASSQGGTANQPQHF; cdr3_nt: TGTGCCAGCAGCCAAGGTGGGACAGCTAATCAGCCCCAGCATTTT
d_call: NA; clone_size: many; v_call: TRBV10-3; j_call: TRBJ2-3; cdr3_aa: CAISISGDTQYF; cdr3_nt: TGTGCCATCAGTATCAGTGGAGATACGCAGTATTTT
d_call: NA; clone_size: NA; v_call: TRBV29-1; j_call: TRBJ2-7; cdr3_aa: CSAESSYNEQYF; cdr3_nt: TGCAGCGCAGAGAGCTCCTACAATGAGCAGTACTTC
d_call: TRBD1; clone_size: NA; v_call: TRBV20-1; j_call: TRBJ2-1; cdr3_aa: CSVATNRGDFKMAKQFF; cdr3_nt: TGCAGTGTCGCAACAAACAGGGGTGATTTCAAGATGGCTAAGCAGTTCTTC
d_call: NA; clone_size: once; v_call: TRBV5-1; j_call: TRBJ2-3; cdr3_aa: CASSPGRGWGTDTQYF; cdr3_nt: TGCGCCAGCAGCCCAGGCAGGGGTTGGGGCACAGATACGCAGTATTTT
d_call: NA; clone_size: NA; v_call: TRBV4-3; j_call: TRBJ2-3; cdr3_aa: CASSQEGLDTQYF; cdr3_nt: TGCGCCAGCAGCCAAGAGGGGTTAGATACGCAGTATTTT
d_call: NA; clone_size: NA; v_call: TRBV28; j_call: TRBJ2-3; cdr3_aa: CASSSPTKRGTDTQYF; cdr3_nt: TGTGCCAGCAGTTCTCCGACTAAACGAGGCACAGATACGCAGTATTTT
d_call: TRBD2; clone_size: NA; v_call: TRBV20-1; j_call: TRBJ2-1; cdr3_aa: CSASLTSGGYGQFF; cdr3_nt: TGCAGTGCTAGCTTGACTAGCGGGGGTTATGGGCAGTTCTTC
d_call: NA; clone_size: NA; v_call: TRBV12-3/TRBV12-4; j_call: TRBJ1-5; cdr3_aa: CASSLGGPGQPQHF; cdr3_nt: TGTGCCAGCAGTCTGGGGGGGCCGGGTCAGCCCCAGCATTTT
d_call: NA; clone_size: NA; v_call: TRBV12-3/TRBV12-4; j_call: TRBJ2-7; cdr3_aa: CASSSVGPPYYEQYF; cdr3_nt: TGTGCCAGCAGTTCAGTGGGCCCACCATACTACGAGCAGTACTTC
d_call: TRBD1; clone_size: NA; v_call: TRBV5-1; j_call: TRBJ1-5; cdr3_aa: CASSLTTGSNQPQHF; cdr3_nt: TGCGCCAGCAGCCTAACGACAGGGAGCAATCAGCCCCAGCATTTT
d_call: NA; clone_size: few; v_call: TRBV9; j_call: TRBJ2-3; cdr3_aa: CASSERIGTSSTDTQYF; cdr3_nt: TGTGCCAGCAGCGAACGAATCGGGACTTCTAGCACAGATACGCAGTATTTT
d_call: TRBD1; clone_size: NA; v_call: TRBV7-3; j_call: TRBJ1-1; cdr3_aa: CASSLRGTGGDRDTEAFF; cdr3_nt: TGTGCCAGCAGCCTTCGGGGGACAGGGGGCGATCGGGACACTGAAGCTTTCTTT
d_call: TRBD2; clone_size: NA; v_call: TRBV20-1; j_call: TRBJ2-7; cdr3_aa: CSASPGTSGDSYEQYF; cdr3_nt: TGCAGTGCCTCACCCGGGACTAGCGGGGACTCCTACGAGCAGTACTTC
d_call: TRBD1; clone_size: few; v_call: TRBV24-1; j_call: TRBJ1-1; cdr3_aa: CATSGGTALNTEAFF; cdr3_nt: TGTGCCACCAGTGGAGGGACAGCCTTGAACACTGAAGCTTTCTTT
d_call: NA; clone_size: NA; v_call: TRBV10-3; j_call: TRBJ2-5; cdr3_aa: CAISAPRFGAQYF; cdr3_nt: TGTGCCATCTCCGCCCCCAGGTTTGGGGCCCAGTACTTC
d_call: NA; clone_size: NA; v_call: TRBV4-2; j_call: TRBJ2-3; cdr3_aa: CASSPGAGDTQYF; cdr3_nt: TGTGCCAGCAGCCCGGGGGCAGGGGATACGCAGTATTTT
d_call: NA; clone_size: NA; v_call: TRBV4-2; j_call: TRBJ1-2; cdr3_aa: CASSQKGFGYTF; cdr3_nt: TGTGCCAGCAGCCAAAAGGGTTTTGGCTACACCTTC
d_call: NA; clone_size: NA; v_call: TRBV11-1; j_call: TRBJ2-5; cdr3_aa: CASSPGFSQETQYF; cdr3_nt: TGTGCCAGCAGCCCTGGGTTTTCCCAAGAGACCCAGTACTTC
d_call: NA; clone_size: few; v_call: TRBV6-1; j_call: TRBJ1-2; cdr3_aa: CASSEMFKNRRVYTF; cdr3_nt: TGTGCCAGCAGTGAAATGTTCAAAAACAGGCGGGTCTACACCTTC
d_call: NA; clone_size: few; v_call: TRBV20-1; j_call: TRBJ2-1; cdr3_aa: CSARERVSAQTYNEQFF; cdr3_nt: TGCAGTGCTAGGGAACGTGTCTCAGCGCAAACCTACAATGAGCAGTTCTTC
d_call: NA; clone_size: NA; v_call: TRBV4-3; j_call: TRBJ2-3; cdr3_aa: CASSQSWTDTQYF; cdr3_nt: TGCGCCAGCAGCCAAAGTTGGACAGATACGCAGTATTTT
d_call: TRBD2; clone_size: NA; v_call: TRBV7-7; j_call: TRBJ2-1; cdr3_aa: CASSASGGMYNEQFF; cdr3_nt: TGTGCCAGCAGCGCTAGCGGGGGGATGTACAATGAGCAGTTCTTC
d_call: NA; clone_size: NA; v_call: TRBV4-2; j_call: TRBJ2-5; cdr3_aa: CASAFSTVNDREQYF; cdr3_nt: TGTGCCAGCGCGTTCTCGACCGTTAATGATAGAGAGCAGTACTTC
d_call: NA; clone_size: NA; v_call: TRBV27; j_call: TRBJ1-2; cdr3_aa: CASSPISDSSGYGYTF; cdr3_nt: TGTGCCAGCAGTCCAATCTCCGACAGCTCGGGCTATGGCTACACCTTC
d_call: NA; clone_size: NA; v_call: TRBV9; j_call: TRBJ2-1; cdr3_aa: CASSVELTYNEQFF; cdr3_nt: TGTGCCAGCAGCGTAGAACTCACCTACAATGAGCAGTTCTTC
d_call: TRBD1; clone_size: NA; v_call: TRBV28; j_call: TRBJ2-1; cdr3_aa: CASSLSDRRAGEQFF; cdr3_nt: TGTGCCAGCAGTTTGTCGGACAGGCGGGCAGGAGAGCAGTTCTTC
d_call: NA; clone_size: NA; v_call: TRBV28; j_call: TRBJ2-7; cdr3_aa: CASSTGAIYEQYF; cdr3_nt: TGTGCCAGCAGTACCGGGGCCATCTACGAGCAGTACTTC
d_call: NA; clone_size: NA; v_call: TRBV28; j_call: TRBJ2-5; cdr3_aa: CASSAPGQNQETQYF; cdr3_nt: TGTGCCAGCAGCGCCCCGGGGCAGAACCAAGAGACCCAGTACTTC
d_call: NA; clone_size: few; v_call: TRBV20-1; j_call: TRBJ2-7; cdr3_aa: CSAGVGSHEQYF; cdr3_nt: TGCAGTGCCGGGGTGGGGTCCCACGAGCAGTACTTC
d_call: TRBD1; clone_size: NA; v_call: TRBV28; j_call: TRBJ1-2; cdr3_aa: CASSWDRGDGYTF; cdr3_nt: TGTGCCAGCAGCTGGGACAGGGGAGATGGCTACACCTTC
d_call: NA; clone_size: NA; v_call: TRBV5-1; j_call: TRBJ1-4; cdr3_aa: CASSLAPADEKLFF; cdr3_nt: TGCGCCAGCAGCTTGGCCCCGGCGGACGAAAAACTGTTTTTT
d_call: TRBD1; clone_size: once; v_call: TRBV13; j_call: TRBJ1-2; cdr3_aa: CASSYTGGGQGVRTF; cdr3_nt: TGTGCCAGCAGCTACACCGGAGGTGGACAGGGGGTTCGCACCTTC
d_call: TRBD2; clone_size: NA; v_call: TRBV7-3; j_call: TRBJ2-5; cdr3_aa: CASSRSGRGETQYF; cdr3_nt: TGTGCCAGCAGCCGTAGCGGGAGAGGGGAGACCCAGTACTTC
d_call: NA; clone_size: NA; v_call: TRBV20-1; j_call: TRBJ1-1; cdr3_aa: CSARAGGGGNTEAFF; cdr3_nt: TGCAGTGCTAGAGCGGGTGGGGGCGGGAACACTGAAGCTTTCTTT
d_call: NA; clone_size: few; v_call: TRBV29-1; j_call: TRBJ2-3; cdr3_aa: CSVGSSTAGAQYF; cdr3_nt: TGCAGCGTTGGGTCCTCTACGGCTGGTGCGCAGTATTTT
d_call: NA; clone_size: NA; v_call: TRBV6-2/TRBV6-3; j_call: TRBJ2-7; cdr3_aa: CASSYSRSGGSYEQYF; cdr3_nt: TGTGCCAGCAGTTACTCCCGTTCCGGGGGCTCCTACGAGCAGTACTTC
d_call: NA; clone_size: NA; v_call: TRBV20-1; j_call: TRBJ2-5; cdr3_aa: CSARGPRGGETQYF; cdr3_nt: TGCAGTGCTAGAGGTCCCAGGGGAGGCGAGACCCAGTACTTC
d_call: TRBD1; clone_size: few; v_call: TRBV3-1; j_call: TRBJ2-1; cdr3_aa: CASAQWGQGSNEQFF; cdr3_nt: TGTGCCAGCGCCCAATGGGGACAGGGTAGCAATGAGCAGTTCTTC
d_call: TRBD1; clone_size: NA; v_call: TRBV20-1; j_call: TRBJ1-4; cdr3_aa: CSELRDRGESNERLFF; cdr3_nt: TGCAGTGAGCTCCGGGACAGGGGGGAGTCTAATGAAAGACTGTTTTTT
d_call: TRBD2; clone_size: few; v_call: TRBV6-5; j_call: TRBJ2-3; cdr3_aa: CASRTSGGTDTQYF; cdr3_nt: TGTGCCAGCAGAACTAGCGGGGGAACAGATACGCAGTATTTT